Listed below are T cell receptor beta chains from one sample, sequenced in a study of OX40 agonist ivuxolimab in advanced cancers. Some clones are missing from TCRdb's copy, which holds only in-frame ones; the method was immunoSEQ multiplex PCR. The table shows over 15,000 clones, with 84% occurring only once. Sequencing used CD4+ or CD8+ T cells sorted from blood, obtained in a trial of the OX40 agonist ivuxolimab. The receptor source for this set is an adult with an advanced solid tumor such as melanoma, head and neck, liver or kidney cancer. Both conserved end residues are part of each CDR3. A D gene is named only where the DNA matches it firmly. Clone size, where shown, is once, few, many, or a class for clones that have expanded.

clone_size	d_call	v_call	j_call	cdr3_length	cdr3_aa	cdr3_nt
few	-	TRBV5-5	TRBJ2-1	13	CASSLDSYNEQFF	TGTGCCAGCAGCTTAGACAGCTACAATGAGCAGTTCTTC
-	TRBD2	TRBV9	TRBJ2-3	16	CASSVASGRAGVTQYF	TGTGCCAGCAGCGTAGCTAGCGGGAGGGCCGGTGTTACGCAGTATTTT
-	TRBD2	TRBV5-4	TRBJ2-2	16	CASSLSLAGVPGELFF	TGTGCCAGCAGCTTGTCGCTAGCGGGAGTACCCGGGGAGCTGTTTTTT
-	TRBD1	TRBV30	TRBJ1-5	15	CAWSVLGQGNQPQHF	TGTGCCTGGAGTGTACTCGGACAGGGGAATCAGCCCCAGCATTTT
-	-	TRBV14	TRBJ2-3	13	CASSQISTDTQYF	TGTGCCAGCAGCCAGATAAGCACAGATACGCAGTATTTT
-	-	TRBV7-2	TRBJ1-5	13	CASSFLGDQPQHF	TGTGCCAGCAGCTTTCTGGGGGACCAGCCCCAGCATTTT
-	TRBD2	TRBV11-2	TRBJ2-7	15	CASSTFIAGGGEQYF	TGTGCCAGCAGCACCTTCATCGCGGGAGGGGGTGAGCAGTACTTC
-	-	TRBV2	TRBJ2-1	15	CASRRADLSYNEQFF	TGTGCCAGCAGGAGGGCTGACCTCTCCTACAATGAGCAGTTCTTC
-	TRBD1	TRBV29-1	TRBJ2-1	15	CSVEEDRAAYNEQFF	TGCAGCGTTGAAGAAGACAGGGCCGCCTACAATGAGCAGTTCTTC
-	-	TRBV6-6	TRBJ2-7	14	CASATLGRGREQYF	TGTGCCAGCGCTACGCTCGGGAGAGGGCGCGAGCAGTACTTC
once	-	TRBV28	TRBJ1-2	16	CASSYPKWGTNYGYTF	TGTGCCAGCAGTTACCCTAAGTGGGGGACTAACTATGGCTACACCTTC
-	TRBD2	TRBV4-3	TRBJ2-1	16	CASSQASGSGGNEQFF	TGCGCCAGCAGCCAAGCGAGCGGGAGCGGTGGCAATGAGCAGTTCTTC
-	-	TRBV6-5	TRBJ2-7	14	CASSSTQVAYEQYF	TGTGCCAGCAGTTCGACACAGGTCGCCTACGAGCAGTACTTC
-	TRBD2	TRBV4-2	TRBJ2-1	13	CASSQAGTSEQFF	TGTGCCAGCAGCCAGGCCGGGACTAGCGAGCAGTTCTTC
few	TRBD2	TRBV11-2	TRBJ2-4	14	CATKETSGTNIQYF	TGTGCCACCAAAGAGACTAGCGGGACAAACATTCAGTACTTC
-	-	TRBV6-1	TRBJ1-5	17	CASSEALTPRGNQPQHF	TGTGCCAGCAGTGAAGCGCTAACTCCCAGGGGTAATCAGCCCCAGCATTTT
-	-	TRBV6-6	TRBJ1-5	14	CASSPGHSNQPQHF	TGTGCCAGCAGTCCAGGGCATAGCAATCAGCCCCAGCATTTT
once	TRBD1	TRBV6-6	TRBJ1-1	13	CASRDRVNTEAFF	TGTGCCAGCAGGGACAGGGTGAACACTGAAGCTTTCTTT
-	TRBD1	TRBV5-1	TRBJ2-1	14	CASSSPGQDLEQFF	TGCGCCAGCAGCTCCCCGGGACAGGATCTTGAGCAGTTCTTC
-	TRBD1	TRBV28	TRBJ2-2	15	CASSFRDRVTGELFF	TGTGCCAGCAGTTTCCGGGACAGGGTCACCGGGGAGCTGTTTTTT
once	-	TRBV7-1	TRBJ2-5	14	CASSLGGSRETQYF	TGTGCCAGCAGCTTAGGTGGGAGTCGAGAGACCCAGTACTTC
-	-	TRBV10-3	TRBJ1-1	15	CAIRSLAGGNTEAFF	TGTGCCATCAGATCGTTAGCCGGGGGCAACACTGAAGCTTTCTTT
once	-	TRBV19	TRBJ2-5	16	CASSIGGTGTGETQYF	TGTGCCAGTAGTATAGGAGGGACGGGAACAGGGGAGACCCAGTACTTC
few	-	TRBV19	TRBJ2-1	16	CASSTFSGLSYNEQFF	TGTGCCAGTAGTACCTTTAGCGGCCTCTCCTACAATGAGCAGTTCTTC
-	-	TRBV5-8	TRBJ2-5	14	CASSVDAYQETQYF	TGTGCCAGCAGTGTAGACGCCTACCAAGAGACCCAGTACTTC
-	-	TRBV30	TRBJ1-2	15	CAWNGLGHANYGYTF	TGTGCCTGGAATGGACTCGGACACGCTAACTATGGCTACACCTTC
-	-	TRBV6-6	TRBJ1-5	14	CASSPVDSNQPQHF	TGTGCCAGCAGTCCGGTGGATAGCAATCAGCCCCAGCATTTT
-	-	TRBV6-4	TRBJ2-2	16	CASSGGSRVGTGELFF	TGTGCCAGCAGTGGGGGGTCCAGGGTCGGCACCGGGGAGCTGTTTTTT
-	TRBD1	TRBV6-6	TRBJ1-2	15	CASSYSGQGFSGYTF	TGTGCCAGCAGTTACTCTGGACAGGGCTTTAGCGGCTACACCTTC
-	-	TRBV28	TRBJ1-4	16	CASSSIDVPYNEKLFF	TGTGCCAGCAGTTCAATCGACGTCCCCTACAATGAAAAACTGTTTTTT
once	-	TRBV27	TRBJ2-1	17	CASSSSRTVLPYNEQFF	TGTGCCAGCAGTTCATCGCGGACAGTCCTCCCCTACAATGAGCAGTTCTTC
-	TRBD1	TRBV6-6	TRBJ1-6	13	CASSGTANSPLHF	TGTGCCAGCAGTGGGACAGCTAATTCACCCCTCCACTTT
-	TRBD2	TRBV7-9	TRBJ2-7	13	CASSPSGGNEQYF	TGTGCCAGCAGCCCCAGCGGGGGCAACGAGCAGTACTTC
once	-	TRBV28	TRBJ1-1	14	CASSLLREGTEAFF	TGTGCCAGCAGTTTATTGAGGGAGGGCACTGAAGCTTTCTTT
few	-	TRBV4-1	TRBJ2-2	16	CASSQVDMGFVRELFF	TGCGCCAGCAGCCAAGTGGACATGGGATTTGTTCGGGAGCTGTTTTTT
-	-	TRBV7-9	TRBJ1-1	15	CASSLEGLGGTEAFF	TGTGCCAGCAGCTTGGAGGGGTTGGGGGGCACTGAAGCTTTCTTT
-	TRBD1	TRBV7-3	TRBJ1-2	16	CASSGYLRQGRIGYTF	TGTGCCAGCAGCGGATACCTCCGACAGGGGCGCATAGGCTACACCTTC
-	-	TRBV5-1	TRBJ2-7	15	CASSLGGSGTYEQYF	TGCGCCAGCAGCTTGGGGGGTAGCGGAACCTACGAGCAGTACTTC
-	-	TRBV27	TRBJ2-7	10	CAAGHYEQYF	TGTGCCGCGGGACATTACGAGCAGTACTTC
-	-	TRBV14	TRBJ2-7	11	CASSQVREQYF	TGTGCCAGCAGCCAAGTTCGCGAGCAGTACTTC
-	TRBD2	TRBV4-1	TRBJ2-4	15	CASSRKTSGENIQYF	TGCGCCAGCAGCCGAAAGACTAGCGGGGAAAACATTCAGTACTTC
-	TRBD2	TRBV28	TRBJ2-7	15	CASSELAGGLNEQYF	TGTGCCAGCAGCGAACTAGCGGGAGGACTCAACGAGCAGTACTTC
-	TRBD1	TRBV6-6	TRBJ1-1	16	CASSPSSGQVNTEAFF	TGTGCCAGCAGTCCTTCTTCAGGACAGGTGAACACTGAAGCTTTCTTT
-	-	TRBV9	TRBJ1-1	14	CASSVATSGTEAFF	TGTGCCAGCAGCGTAGCTACGTCGGGCACTGAAGCTTTCTTT
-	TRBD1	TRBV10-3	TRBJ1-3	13	CAIRDRAGNTIYF	TGTGCCATCAGGGACAGGGCGGGGAACACCATATATTTT
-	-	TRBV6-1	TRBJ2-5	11	CATIIVETQYF	TGTGCCACCATAATCGTAGAGACCCAGTACTTC
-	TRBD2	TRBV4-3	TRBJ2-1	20	CASSQDYDSGGVGAYNEQFF	TGCGCCAGCAGCCAAGATTATGATAGCGGGGGTGTAGGGGCCTACAATGAGCAGTTCTTC
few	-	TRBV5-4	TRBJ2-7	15	CASSLGRSRGYEQYF	TGTGCCAGCAGCTTGGGGCGGAGCCGGGGCTACGAGCAGTACTTC